Following are 7 T cell receptor beta chains from one sample sequenced in a study of breast tumors, draining lymph nodes, adjacent tissues. Samples came from axillary lymph nodes draining the breast cancer. Each CDR3 protein is one row after TCRdb ran MiXCR on the multiplex PCR reads. The table has 150,000 to 250,000 distinct CDR3 sequences, roughly 31% seen once; the top ten hold roughly 4%. What was sequenced was axillary lymph node tissue. The receptors originated from a female donor with breast cancer. Some clones in this sample may be carry-over from other donors' samples.

In the case of this clonotype: A single base separates this from a much larger clone, so it may be a read error. The J gene is TRBJ2-7, the V gene TRBV5-8; no firm D call. The CDR3 extends over 11 amino acids. The germline V gene has CDR1 SGHTS and CDR2 YDEGEE. The chain's CDR3 is CASILPYERYF. The CDR3 nucleotides read TGTGCCAGCATCCTGCCTTACGAGCGGTACTTC.

This clonotype showed up many times. The J gene is TRBJ1-5, the V gene TRBV2; D is possibly TRBD1 (5 bases). CDR3 size: 14 residues. The germline V gene encodes CDR1 SNHLY and CDR2 FYNNEI. Between the trimmed V and J ends, which lost 0 bases and 7 bases, there was a span of 10 bases. The CDR3 reads CASSEAGGDQPQHF. The CDR3, as DNA: TGTGCCAGCAGTGAAGCGGGGGGAGACCAGCCCCAGCATTTT.

This clonotype was detected a few times. The chain links TRBV5-4 to TRBJ2-3, with D possibly matching TRBD1 (6 bases). V gave up 4 bases and J gave up 1 base, with 13 bases separating them. In germline, CDR1 is SGHNT, CDR2 YYREEE (reference sequence). The CDR3 has 15 residues. CDR3 protein: CASSPRTARTDTQYF. The CDR3 coding sequence is TGTGCCAGCAGCCCTCGGACAGCACGCACAGATACGCAGTATTTT.

In its sample, this clonotype was seen many times. The chain has TRBV5-1 and TRBJ2-3, with TRBD2 matching 7 bases. V lost 2 bases, J lost 1 base, and 10 bases stayed unmatched. Germline CDR1 reads SGHRS; CDR2 reads YFSETQ. There are 17 residues in the CDR3. The CDR3 DNA is TGCGCCAGCAGCTTCTTAGCGGGCGGAGGGGGCACAGATACGCAGTATTTT. Translation: CASSFLAGGGGTDTQYF.

This clonotype was detected ten times or more. The chain employs TRBV7-6 and TRBJ1-2; D might be TRBD1 (5 bases). The CDR3 length is 17 residues. With 5 bases removed from V and 8 bases from J, the gap between germline ends came to 27 bases. Germline CDR1 SGHVS, CDR2 FNYEAQ. The CDR3 sequence: CASSPLFTGTPPRGYTF. CDR3 coding DNA: TGTGCCAGCAGCCCCCTCTTTACCGGGACTCCCCCGAGGGGCTACACCTTC.

This clonotype showed up many times. The V gene is TRBV14, the J gene TRBJ2-7, with TRBD1 identical over 8 bases. V lost 2 bases, J lost 2 bases, and 11 bases stayed unmatched. Germline assignment: CDR1 SGHDN and CDR2 FVKESK. The CDR3 runs 17 residues. In DNA, the CDR3 is TGTGCCAGCAGCCAATTCCGGGGGCAGGGGGCCACCTACGAGCAGTACTTC. Residues: CASSQFRGQGATYEQYF.

As concerns this clonotype: A read error may explain this, as a much larger clone is one base away. This rearrangement joins TRBV5-1 to TRBJ2-5, with 7 bases identical to TRBD2. CDR1 is SGHRS, CDR2 YFSETQ, per germline. This CDR3 comprises 14 residues. The CDR3 is CASSARLAKEAQYF. In DNA form, the CDR3 reads TGCGCCAGCAGCGCCCGACTAGCAAAAGAGGCCCAGTACTTC.